This TCR beta chain was identified in a study of radiotherapy plus CTLA-4 blockade in lung cancer. Findings of the study overall: In blood, TCR clones derived from the tumor expanded after radiotherapy plus ipilimumab.

Treatment of patients with chemo-refractory metastatic non-small-cell lung cancer consisted of focal radiation plus CTLA-4 blockade with ipilimumab. Details on this clone: Its antigen is still unknown.

Clones were sequenced by immunoSEQ multiplex PCR, and TCRdb holds only the in-frame ones, with some missing. The sample yields about 88,000 clones, 72% seen once. The V and J ends lost 3 bases and 6 bases, in that order; junction bases with no gene match: 8. The CDR3 totals 15 residues. Germline V gene lookup returns CDR1 KGHSH and CDR2 LQKENI. The source material was peripheral blood, sampled from a patient treated with radiotherapy plus ipilimumab. The TCR originated in a human donor with non-small cell lung cancer that progressed on radiotherapy plus ipilimumab. This chain uses TRBV18 with TRBJ2-4; 7 bases align to TRBD1. The DNA of the CDR3 is TGTGCCAGCTCACCCTCGACAGGGCTAGGAAACATTCAGTACTTC. Protein: CASSPSTGLGNIQYF. The entire variable domain, with the rest obtained from reference TRBV18 and TRBJ2-4, is as follows: NAGVMQNPRHLVRRRGQEARLRCSPMKGHSHVYWYRQLPEEGLKFMVYLQKENIIDESGMPKERFSAEFPKEGPSILRIQQVVRGDSAAYFCASSPSTGLGNIQYFGAGTRLSVL.